This is a list of T cell receptor beta chains from one sample in a study of OX40 agonist ivuxolimab in advanced cancers. Sequencing was performed with immunoSEQ multiplex PCR; in TCRdb, only in-frame clones are kept and a portion is missing. This table holds some 11,000 clones, 86% found once. The input for sequencing was CD4+ or CD8+ T cells sorted from blood, taken in a trial of the OX40 agonist ivuxolimab. The receptors here all came from an adult with an advanced solid tumor such as melanoma, head and neck, liver or kidney cancer. Each CDR3 is given with its conserved first and last residue. A D gene is named only where the DNA matches it firmly. Clone size is given for some rows only: seen once, a few or many times, or a class if the clone is expanded.

j_gene	v_gene	abundance	d_gene	CDR3nt	CDR3aa
TRBJ1-1	TRBV13	-	-	TGTGCCAGCAGCATTGGACAGATCGAAGGTGGAGCTTTCTTT	CASSIGQIEGGAFF
TRBJ2-7	TRBV5-1	-	-	TGCGCCAGCAGCTCCCAGGGAGGACCCTACGAGCAGTACTTC	CASSSQGGPYEQYF
TRBJ2-1	TRBV27	medium-sized	TRBD2	TGTGCCAGCAGTCCCCAATACTCTAGCGGAGAATACAATGAGCAGTTCTTC	CASSPQYSSGEYNEQFF
TRBJ1-1	TRBV19	-	-	TGTGCCAGTAGTATTTCGGGATACACTGAAGCTTTCTTT	CASSISGYTEAFF
TRBJ2-7	TRBV29-1	-	TRBD2	TGCAGCGTAGAACTAGCGGGAGCCTACTACGAGCAGTACTTC	CSVELAGAYYEQYF
TRBJ1-5	TRBV7-2	-	-	TGTGCCAGCACCCCCCGACCGTATAGCAATCAGCCCCAGCATTTT	CASTPRPYSNQPQHF
TRBJ2-2	TRBV21-1	once	-	TGTGCCAGCAGCATAAGGAGGTGGCCCGGGGAGCTGTTTTTT	CASSIRRWPGELFF
TRBJ2-2	TRBV6-1	-	-	TGTGCCAGCAGTGAAGCATGGATTACCGGGGAGCTGTTTTTT	CASSEAWITGELFF
TRBJ2-7	TRBV6-5	-	-	TGTGCCAGCAGTTACTCCGGACGGTACGAGCAGTACTTC	CASSYSGRYEQYF
TRBJ2-1	TRBV10-3	-	TRBD2	TGTGCCATTTCAGAGCGGGAGTTCAGGGAGCAGTTCTTC	CAISEREFREQFF
TRBJ2-6	TRBV9	-	-	TGTGCCAGCAGCCGGCGGGCGGCTGGGGCCAACGTCCTGACTTTC	CASSRRAAGANVLTF
TRBJ1-2	TRBV5-6	-	TRBD1	TGTGCCAGCACCTCCTTCCGTTACGACAGGGCCGTCTATGGCTACACCTTC	CASTSFRYDRAVYGYTF
TRBJ2-1	TRBV7-9	once	-	TGTGCCAGCAGCTTAGAGTGGGGGCACAATGAGCAGTTCTTC	CASSLEWGHNEQFF
TRBJ2-5	TRBV6-5	-	TRBD2	TGTGCCAGCAGTGGGACTAGCGGGGGCCAGGCCCAGTACTTC	CASSGTSGGQAQYF
TRBJ2-6	TRBV13	once	-	TGTGCCAGCAGCTTAGGTCCTGGGGCCAACGTCCTGACTTTC	CASSLGPGANVLTF
TRBJ2-7	TRBV6-5	-	-	TGTGCCAGCAATCCCCGGGAGCAGTACTTC	CASNPREQYF
TRBJ2-3	TRBV28	-	-	TGTGCCAGCAGTTTCCAACGAAGGCAGGGGTATGGGGATACGCAGTATTTT	CASSFQRRQGYGDTQYF
TRBJ2-7	TRBV27	-	TRBD2	TGTGCCAGCAGTTCCTTAGCGGGAGGGCCTAGTTTGCAGTACTTC	CASSSLAGGPSLQYF
TRBJ2-1	TRBV19	-	-	TGTGCCAGTAGTATAGTCAGGGAGGCCTACAATGAGCAGTTCTTC	CASSIVREAYNEQFF
TRBJ1-2	TRBV11-2	-	-	TGTGCCAGCAGCTTAGATGCGGGCGCGGGCTATGGCTACACCTTC	CASSLDAGAGYGYTF
TRBJ2-3	TRBV4-2	-	-	TGTGCCAGCAGCCAAGATGGGGGCGGGGCGGGAGATACGCAGTATTTT	CASSQDGGGAGDTQYF
TRBJ2-7	TRBV27	once	-	TGTGCCAGCAGGCCCTCAGGGGTGGTCGCCTACGAGCAGTACTTC	CASRPSGVVAYEQYF
TRBJ2-7	TRBV6-5	-	TRBD2	TGTGCCAGCAGTCCTAGCGGGAGCTCCTACGAGCAGTACTTC	CASSPSGSSYEQYF